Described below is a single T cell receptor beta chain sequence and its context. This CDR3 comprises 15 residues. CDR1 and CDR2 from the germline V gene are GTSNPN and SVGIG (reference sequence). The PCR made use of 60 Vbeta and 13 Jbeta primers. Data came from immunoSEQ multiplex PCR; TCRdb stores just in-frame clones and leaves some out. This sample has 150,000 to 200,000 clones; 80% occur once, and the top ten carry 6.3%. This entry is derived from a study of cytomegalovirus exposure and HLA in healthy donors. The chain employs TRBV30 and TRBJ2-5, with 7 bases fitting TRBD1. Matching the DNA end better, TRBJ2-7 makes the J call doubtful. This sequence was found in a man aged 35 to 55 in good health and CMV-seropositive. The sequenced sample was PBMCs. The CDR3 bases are TGTGCCGGGCGGGTAACAGGGGATCCTAACTACGAGCAGTACTTC. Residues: CAGRVTGDPNYEQYF.